The 10 T cell receptor beta chains given below trace back to one sample, sequenced in a study of spatial heterogeneity in lung cancer. Time point: blood at routine non-recurrence follow-up after resection. A single record per CDR3 protein comes from TCRdb applying MiXCR to the 5' RACE reads. The sample carries approximately 100,000 distinct CDR3 sequences, roughly 21% recorded once. The sequencing used PBMCs, collected at follow-up. These receptors all come from a male donor with early-stage non-small cell lung cancer.

This clonotype appeared many times. The chain links TRBV12-3 or TRBV12-4 to TRBJ2-1, with a possible D match to TRBD2 (6 bases). The V end lost 4 bases, the J end lost 9 bases, and 13 bases lay between the germline ends. CDR3 length: 13 residues. CDR3 protein: CASSSWGDGEQFF. The CDR3 DNA sequence: TGTGCCAGCAGTTCCTGGGGGGACGGTGAGCAGTTCTTC.

V usage is TRBV5-1 and J usage is TRBJ2-2; D is unclear. Germline V CDR1 and CDR2: SGHRS, YFSETQ. Trimming removed 1 base at V and 2 bases at J, with 6 bases between. The CDR3 loop spans 14 amino acids. Here the CDR3 DNA reads TGCGCCAGCAGCTTGATGAGTAACACCGGGGAGCTGTTTTTT. This encodes CASSLMSNTGELFF.

There are many counts of this clonotype. The rearrangement uses TRBV27 and TRBJ2-3; D might be TRBD2 (5 bases). The length of the CDR3 is 13 residues. Germline CDR1 MNHEY, CDR2 SMNVEV (reference sequence). V was clipped by 6 bases and J by 2 bases, with 9 bases between them. CDR3 loop: CASSSTTTDTQYF. The CDR3 DNA sequence: TGTGCCAGCAGCTCGACTACCACAGATACGCAGTATTTT.

V is TRBV5-1 and J is TRBJ2-4, with D unresolved. Germline V gene sequence: CDR1 SGHRS, CDR2 YFSETQ. V was pared by 4 bases and J by 6 bases, with 17 bases between. The CDR3 covers 15 residues. CDR3 sequence reads: CASSPVEVGRNIQYF. The DNA for the CDR3 is TGCGCCAGCAGCCCCGTAGAAGTTGGGCGAAACATTCAGTACTTC.

This clonotype was found many times. This chain joins TRBV28 and TRBJ1-5, with D hard to call. Trimming cost V 5 bases and J 2 bases, with 13 bases left between them. Germline-derived CDR1 and CDR2 are MDHEN and SYDVKM. The CDR3 contains 15 residues. CDR3 in DNA: TGTGCCAGCAGTCCCACGGGGAAGGGCAATCAGCCCCAGCATTTT. Its protein product is CASSPTGKGNQPQHF.

Ten or more counts support this clonotype. This chain links TRBV10-2 with TRBJ1-3, with unresolved D. V lost 3 bases and J lost 4, with 7 bases in between. Germline CDR1 WSHSY, CDR2 SAAADI. CDR3 size: 13 residues. CDR3 region: CASSENPGNTIYF. CDR3 DNA: TGCGCCAGCAGTGAAAACCCCGGAAACACCATATATTTT.

This clonotype was counted between two and nine times. The J gene is TRBJ2-2, the V gene TRBV3-1; TRBD2 matches at 10 bases. This CDR3 has 18 amino acids. The V segment lost 0 bases and the J segment 2 bases; nucleotides outside the gene matches: 6. Germline CDR1 and CDR2: LGHDT and YNNKEL (reference sequence). This chain's CDR3 is CASSQERLAGLNTGELFF. The CDR3 DNA reads TGTGCCAGCAGCCAAGAACGACTAGCGGGTTTAAACACCGGGGAGCTGTTTTTT.

In this sample, this clonotype turned up a few times. The chain couples TRBV20-1 to TRBJ2-1, with TRBD1 as a possible D gene (5 bases). The V end was cut by 4 bases, the J end by 5 bases, with 15 bases between. The germline V gene encodes CDR1 DFQATT and CDR2 SNEGSKA (reference sequence). The CDR3 runs to 14 residues. CDR3 bases: TGCAGTGCTACCCCAGGTGGACATAACAATGAGCAGTTCTTC. It encodes CSATPGGHNNEQFF.

The chain combines TRBV12-3 or TRBV12-4 with TRBJ2-6; no firm D call. Deletions cut 11 bases from V and 3 bases from J, with 5 bases between. The length of the CDR3 is 11 residues. In nucleotides, the CDR3 is TGTGCCTCCGGTGGGGCCAACGTCCTGACTTTC. It is translated as CASGGANVLTF.

The gene calls are TRBV9 and TRBJ2-1; the match to TRBD1 covers 10 bases. V was clipped by 0 bases and J by 8 bases; unmatched bases: 8. Germline V CDR1 and CDR2: SGDLS, YYNGEE. The CDR3 is 16 amino acids. CDR3 region: CASSVDWGTGEDEQFF. In DNA form, the CDR3 reads TGTGCCAGCAGCGTAGATTGGGGGACAGGGGAGGATGAGCAGTTCTTC.